This T cell receptor beta chain was obtained from a study of radiation and T cells in renal cell carcinoma. Using immunoSEQ multiplex PCR, the repertoire was profiled, and TCRdb retains in-frame clones only, with some absent. The sample shows approximately 120,000 clones, roughly 85% of them seen only once. The study's findings and limits: From baseline, blood top tumor clonotypes peaked at 2 weeks post-radiation. Pretreatment tumor biopsies were lacking, so baseline clonotypes are unknown.

This sample's time point: baseline pretreatment blood. The treatment: 15 Gy SBRT to primary tumor, nephrectomy 4 weeks later. With regard to this clone: What it recognizes is unknown.

Sample: blood, taken from a patient whose treatment included radiotherapy and nephrectomy. This TCR was recovered from a woman aged 60-75 years with renal cell carcinoma.

The chain's CDR3 is CASSLSTGGNQPQHF. In nucleotides, the CDR3 is TGTGCCAGCTCTCTTTCGACAGGTGGTAATCAGCCCCAGCATTTT. The V gene is TRBV18, the J gene TRBJ1-5; D perhaps matches TRBD1 (6 bases). The CDR3 is 15 amino acids. Germline values: CDR1 KGHSH, CDR2 LQKENI. V lost 6 bases, J lost 4 bases, and 16 bases lay in between.